This T cell receptor (beta chain) appears in the sequencing data of a study of molecular identifiers for immune sequencing clone quantification. Across the study: Replicates partitioned RNA from approximately 20,000 or 98,000 naive CD8 cells into five parts, sequencing four. Study-level findings and limits: Clones exceeding 20 RNA copies carried over 98% of effector molecules but under 1% of naive-cell molecules.

Unmatched junction bases numbered 7, after V lost 3 bases and J lost 6 bases. The CDR3 is 15 residues long. Germline V gene sequence: CDR1 SGHTS, CDR2 YDEGEE. TCRdb processed the PCR reads anew with MiXCR; each CDR3 protein has one entry. Among roughly 630,000 distinct CDR3 sequences listed, 25% were seen once. As regards this clonotype: Its cognate antigen is unknown.

The sample comprised naive CD8+ T cells from blood, with Jurkat cell RNA spiked in. Subset indicated: FACS-sorted CD8+CD4-CCR7+CD45RA+ naive T cells. This TCR derives from a human donor in good health. Some libraries in this study had Jurkat cell RNA spiked in. The chain has TRBV5-8 and TRBJ2-7; 12 bases match TRBD2. Here the CDR3 reads CASSSLTSGSLEQYF. The DNA of the CDR3 is TGTGCCAGCAGCTCGCTGACTAGCGGGAGTCTCGAGCAGTACTTC.